The 29 T cell receptor beta chains below were found in one sample sequenced in a study of shared clonotypes between healthy human individuals. The table came from immunoSEQ multiplex PCR; TCRdb's copy has only in-frame clones and leaves some out. This sample carries fewer than 200,000 clones, approximately 92% of them seen once, and the ten largest clones take 0.067%. Sequencing was performed on naive CD4+ T cells sorted from blood. As for subset: CD45RA+ positively selected. The origin of the receptors is a woman younger than 45 in good health.

The rearrangement uses TRBV6-5 and TRBJ1-2; D is uncertain. CDR1 is MNHEY, CDR2 SVGAGI, per germline. Trimming cost V 6 bases and J 4 bases, with 15 bases left between them. The CDR3 contains 14 residues. As DNA, the CDR3 is TGTGCCAGCAGCCCCAGGCTTACCTTCTATGGCTACACCTTC. It encodes CASSPRLTFYGYTF.

V usage is TRBV9 and J usage is TRBJ1-3; D ambiguous. The CDR3 extends over 15 amino acids. In germline, CDR1 is SGDLS, CDR2 YYNGEE. V gave up 0 bases and J gave up 2 bases, with 9 bases separating them. The CDR3 is CASSVDGKAGNTIYF. As DNA, the CDR3 is TGTGCCAGCAGCGTAGACGGGAAAGCTGGAAACACCATATATTTT.

CDR3 sequence: CASSLVPGGGEEQYF. DNA of the CDR3: TGCGCCAGCAGCTTGGTTCCAGGGGGCGGCGAGGAGCAGTACTTC. The chain is built from TRBV5-1 and TRBJ2-5; 8 positions match TRBD1. The V gene end was trimmed by 0 bases and the J gene end by 11 bases; junction bases not matched to a gene: 12. Germline CDR1 is SGHRS and CDR2 is YFSETQ. The CDR3 runs to 15 residues.

V gene TRBV7-9 combines with J gene TRBJ1-4, with D perhaps TRBD1 (5 bases). Germline V gene sequence: CDR1 SEHNR, CDR2 FQNEAQ (reference sequence). CDR3 size: 15 residues. Trimming removed 3 bases at V and 4 bases at J, with 12 bases between. CDR3 nucleotide sequence: TGTGCCAGCAGCTTTTCTCTGGGGGTTAATGAAAAACTGTTTTTT. This codes for CASSFSLGVNEKLFF. The full variable domain, completed using reference TRBV7-9 and TRBJ1-4, is DTGVSQNPRHKITKRGQNVTFRCDPISEHNRLYWYRQTLGQGPEFLTYFQNEAQLEKSRLLSDRFSAERPKGSFSTLEIQRTEQGDSAMYLCASSFSLGVNEKLFFGSGTQLSVL.

CDR3 DNA sequence: TGTGCCAGCAGCCAAGCAACTGCGGGGATGATATACAATGAGCAGTTCTTC. Translating it yields CASSQATAGMIYNEQFF. V gene TRBV4-2 combines with J gene TRBJ2-1; the D gene is possibly TRBD2 (6 bases). Germline CDR1 reads LGHNA; CDR2 reads YNFKEQ. The germline V and J ends were trimmed by 1 base and 4 bases, with 17 bases remaining between them. CDR3 length equals 17 residues.

The CDR3 sequence: CASSLDRASTTGELFF. CDR3 DNA: TGTGCCAGCAGTTTGGACAGGGCCTCGACCACCGGGGAGCTGTTTTTT. This sequence joins TRBV28 and TRBJ2-2, with 8 nucleotides matching TRBD1. The CDR3 has 16 amino acids. Germline CDR1 MDHEN, CDR2 SYDVKM. With 3 bases clipped from V and 4 bases from J, the junction kept 7 bases outside the gene matches.

The CDR3 sequence: CATGTGGYEQYF. The CDR3 nucleotides are TGCGCCACCGGGACAGGGGGCTACGAGCAGTACTTC. This chain connects TRBV10-2 to TRBJ2-7; TRBD1 matches at 11 bases. The ends lost 10 bases at V and 3 bases at J; junction bases unmatched: 2. The CDR3 length is 12 residues. The germline V gene encodes CDR1 WSHSY and CDR2 SAAADI.

This chain connects TRBV7-2 to TRBJ2-7; 10 nucleotides match TRBD2. CDR1 and CDR2 from the germline V gene are SGHTA and FQGNSA. CDR3 length: 17 residues. Trimming took 4 bases from V and 5 from J; bases not matched to a gene: 14. Written as DNA, the CDR3 is TGTGCCAGCAGCTCGAAGCTAGCGGGAGATTTCGCCCACGAGCAGTACTTC. It specifies CASSSKLAGDFAHEQYF. The full variable domain, in which reference TRBV7-2 and TRBJ2-7 provide the parts outside the CDR3, is GAGVSQSPSNKVTEKGKDVELRCDPISGHTALYWYRQSLGQGLEFLIYFQGNSAPDKSGLPSDRFSAERTGGSVSTLTIQRTQQEDSAVYLCASSSKLAGDFAHEQYFGPGTRLTVT.

V usage is TRBV10-3 and J usage is TRBJ2-5, with 7 bases lining up with TRBD1. Germline V CDR1 and CDR2: ENHRY, SYGVKD. This CDR3 region has 13 residues. J gave up 0 bases and V 6 bases, and 1 base lay outside the gene matches. The CDR3 nucleotides are TGTGCCATCAGCGGACAGGACCAAGAGACCCAGTACTTC. This encodes CAISGQDQETQYF.

In this sample, this clone turned up a few times. Written as DNA, the CDR3 is TGCAGCGTGAATGGACTAGCGGACTCCTACGAGCAGTACTTC. Translating it yields CSVNGLADSYEQYF. The chain has TRBV29-1 and TRBJ2-7; 10 positions agree with TRBD2. Trimming took 6 bases from V and 0 from J; bases not matched to a gene: 5. The CDR3 contains 14 residues. Looked up from germline, CDR1 is SQVTM and CDR2 is ANQGSEA.

The V call is TRBV28, the J call TRBJ2-7; the D gene is possibly TRBD2 (6 bases). The germline V gene encodes CDR1 MDHEN and CDR2 SYDVKM. V lost 11 bases and J lost 2, with 16 bases in between. This CDR3 contains 13 residues. The CDR3 nucleotides read TGTGCCGGCCCGCGGGGCCTTACCTACGAGCAGTACTTC. Protein product: CAGPRGLTYEQYF.

V gene TRBV10-3 combines with J gene TRBJ1-2; D perhaps matches TRBD1 (6 bases). Germline CDR1 is ENHRY and CDR2 is SYGVKD. The V gene lost 3 bases and the J gene lost 3 bases, with 11 bases spanning the gap. This CDR3 comprises 14 residues. The chain's CDR3 is CAISDGGQDYGYTF. The CDR3 DNA reads TGTGCCATCAGTGATGGGGGGCAGGACTATGGCTACACCTTC.

The chain has TRBV28 and TRBJ1-5; unclear D gene. CDR1 is MDHEN and CDR2 is SYDVKM in the germline V gene. CDR3 length: 12 amino acids. V was clipped by 7 bases and J by 7 bases, with 11 bases between them. The CDR3: CASTWVGQPQHF. The CDR3 DNA reads as TGTGCCAGCACCTGGGTGGGGCAGCCCCAGCATTTT.

V and J are TRBV28 and TRBJ1-1, with D possibly being TRBD1 (5 bases). The germline CDR1 and CDR2 sequences are MDHEN and SYDVKM. Trimming stripped 1 base from V and 1 base from J, with 10 bases between. CDR3 length: 15 residues. The CDR3 nucleotides are TGTGCCAGCAGTTTATCCCAGACAGAGAACACTGAAGCTTTCTTT. The encoded protein is CASSLSQTENTEAFF.

The V and J genes are TRBV7-9 and TRBJ2-2; D is unresolved. This CDR3 is built from 14 residues. Looked up from germline, CDR1 is SEHNR and CDR2 is FQNEAQ (reference sequence). V was clipped by 5 bases and J by 0 bases, with 7 bases between them. The CDR3 DNA reads as TGTGCCAGCAGCCCAGACTCGAACACCGGGGAGCTGTTTTTT. Its translation is CASSPDSNTGELFF.

The V and J genes are TRBV28 and TRBJ1-6; unclear D gene. In germline, CDR1 is MDHEN, CDR2 SYDVKM. The germline V and J ends were trimmed by 2 bases and 8 bases, with 4 bases remaining between them. CDR3 length equals 12 residues. The CDR3 sequence: CASSLPDSPLHF. CDR3 bases: TGTGCCAGCAGTTTACCTGATTCACCCCTCCACTTT. Together with reference TRBV28 and TRBJ1-6, the CDR3 gives the full variable domain: DVKVTQSSRYLVKRTGEKVFLECVQDMDHENMFWYRQDPGLGLRLIYFSYDVKMKEKGDIPEGYSVSREKKERFSLILESASTNQTSMYLCASSLPDSPLHFGNGTRLTVT.

This clone was recorded only once. The chain joins TRBV10-3 to TRBJ1-5, with 7 bases identical to TRBD1. With 3 bases clipped from V and 6 bases from J, the junction kept 11 bases outside the gene matches. The CDR3 has 16 residues. CDR1 and CDR2 from the germline V gene are ENHRY and SYGVKD. CDR3: CAISELDDRAVQPQHF. As DNA, the CDR3 is TGTGCCATCAGTGAATTGGACGACAGGGCGGTTCAGCCCCAGCATTTT.

The rearrangement joins TRBV10-2 to TRBJ2-2; TRBD2 aligns across 8 bases. V dropped 3 bases and J dropped 2; count of bases not matched to a gene: 2. CDR1 and CDR2 from the germline V gene are WSHSY and SAAADI. The CDR3 spans 15 residues. The CDR3, as DNA: TGCGCCAGCAGTGAACTAGCGGTAAACACCGGGGAGCTGTTTTTT. Residues: CASSELAVNTGELFF.

This chain links TRBV9 with TRBJ2-5; tentatively, D is TRBD2 (6 bases). The V gene's germline CDR1 is SGDLS and CDR2 YYNGEE. The CDR3 totals 15 residues. V lost 0 bases, J lost 5 bases, and 14 bases lay in between. The chain's CDR3 is CASSVGEPGVETQYF. DNA for the CDR3: TGTGCCAGCAGCGTAGGGGAGCCGGGAGTGGAGACCCAGTACTTC.

As regards this clone: The junction does not match germline at one end; this may be a read error. The chain carries TRBV6-5 and TRBJ2-1; weak D call: TRBD1 (6 bases). The CDR3 has 11 amino acids. CDR1 is MNHEY, CDR2 SVGAGI, per germline. CDR3 DNA sequence: TGTGCCAGCAGTAGGGACAAGGAGCAGTTCTTC. Its protein is CASSRDKEQFF.

The gene calls are TRBV2 and TRBJ2-5; perhaps D is TRBD1 or TRBD2 (7 bases each). Germline assignment: CDR1 SNHLY and CDR2 FYNNEI. The CDR3 contains 14 residues. V shed 5 bases and J shed 5 bases, with 15 bases lying between them. Here the CDR3 reads CASSLYRGGETQYF. In DNA form, the CDR3 reads TGTGCCAGCAGTCTTTACAGGGGAGGGGAGACCCAGTACTTC.

This chain uses TRBV5-6 with TRBJ1-5; TRBD1 matches at 7 bases. Germline V gives CDR1 SGHDT, CDR2 YYEEEE. CDR3 length equals 15 residues. Losses at the gene ends were 0 bases for V and 7 bases for J; bases not matched to a gene: 7. CDR3 DNA sequence: TGTGCCAGCAGCTTGGGACAGGGTGGAGGACAGCCCCAGCATTTT. This translates into CASSLGQGGGQPQHF.

The chain employs TRBV4-2 and TRBJ1-4; 8 nucleotides agree with TRBD1. With V trimmed by 0 bases and J by 2 bases, 5 bases remained unmatched. Germline lookup yields CDR1 LGHNA and CDR2 YNFKEQ. The CDR3 is 17 residues long. Here the CDR3 reads CASSQDLQGGTNEKLFF. CDR3 bases: TGTGCCAGCAGCCAAGATCTACAGGGGGGCACTAATGAAAAACTGTTTTTT.

The chain links TRBV7-2 to TRBJ1-5; D remains unclear. CDR3 length: 18 residues. Germline V gene sequence: CDR1 SGHTA, CDR2 FQGNSA. Trimming stripped 0 bases from V and 4 bases from J, with 19 bases between. DNA of the CDR3: TGTGCCAGCAGCTTAGCGCTCAGTCGACCTGGGTTTAATCAGCCCCAGCATTTT. Translating gives CASSLALSRPGFNQPQHF.

The V call is TRBV4-1, the J call TRBJ2-7; a possible D gene is TRBD2 (6 bases). CDR3 length: 13 residues. Germline V gene sequence: CDR1 MGHRA, CDR2 YSYEKL. V gave up 3 bases and J gave up 6 bases, with 12 bases separating them. Here the CDR3 DNA reads TGCGCCAGCAGCCAGATTGGGGAGGTCGAGCAGTACTTC. Protein sequence: CASSQIGEVEQYF.

J is TRBJ2-7 and V is TRBV29-1; 10 bases are a match to TRBD2. The length of the CDR3 is 14 residues. V dropped 5 bases and J dropped 6; count of bases not matched to a gene: 10. In germline, CDR1 is SQVTM, CDR2 ANQGSEA. The CDR3 DNA reads TGCAGCGTTCCTCGCGCTAGCGGGAGTGTCGAGCAGTACTTC. Protein sequence: CSVPRASGSVEQYF.

This chain uses TRBV5-6 with TRBJ2-6; no reliable D call. The germline V gene has CDR1 SGHDT and CDR2 YYEEEE. There are 15 residues in the CDR3. V lost 4 bases and J lost 0, with 8 bases in between. CDR3 sequence: CASSLRYSGANVLTF. CDR3 sequence (DNA): TGTGCCAGCAGCCTTCGTTACTCTGGGGCCAACGTCCTGACTTTC.

The chain combines TRBV29-1 with TRBJ2-5; 8 nucleotides match TRBD2. The DNA matches TRBJ2-7 better at its end, which makes the J call doubtful. Looked up from germline, CDR1 is SQVTM and CDR2 is ANQGSEA. CDR3 length: 13 residues. CDR3 DNA sequence: TGCAGCGTGAGGGTAGCGGGATTCTCCGAGCAGTACTTC. This codes for CSVRVAGFSEQYF.

The chain has TRBV23-1 and TRBJ2-5; D unresolved. TRBV23-1 is an open reading frame whose function is uncertain. CDR3 length: 13 amino acids. V lost 0 bases and J 11 bases, leaving 13 bases between the germline ends. The CDR3 spells CASSQSRPTGQYF. The CDR3 nucleotides are TGCGCCAGCAGTCAATCCCGGCCGACTGGGCAGTACTTC.